This T cell receptor beta chain appears in the sequencing data of a study of cytomegalovirus exposure and HLA in healthy donors. Across the whole study: The study placed 70% to 85% of its roughly 400 genotyped donors in the Caucasian-associated ancestry cluster. Overall study results and limits: With high specificity and sensitivity, the classifier reportedly diagnosed cytomegalovirus status. HLA alleles showed associations with about 15,000 TCR beta sequences in a later analysis, at a 0.05 false discovery rate. Most subjects' HLA-A and HLA-B alleles were reportedly predicted from TCR beta sequences.

Germline V lookup: CDR1 SGHRS, CDR2 YFSETQ. Trimming shortened V by 5 bases and J by 1 base, and 12 bases separated the two germline ends. The CDR3 has 15 residues. Remarks on this clone: The antigen is not known.

The PCR had 60 Vbeta and 13 Jbeta primers. The repertoire was sequenced with immunoSEQ multiplex PCR; TCRdb's copy has only in-frame clones and lacks some. The sample contains about 180,000 clones, approximately 72% of which appear only once. The sequence was obtained from a human donor in good health. The sequencing sample was made of PBMCs. The chain links TRBV5-1 to TRBJ2-2, with D possibly matching TRBD2 (5 bases). CDR3 DNA: TGCGCCAGCAGTTCCGGGGTTTTGAACACCGGGGAGCTGTTTTTT. Amino acids: CASSSGVLNTGELFF.